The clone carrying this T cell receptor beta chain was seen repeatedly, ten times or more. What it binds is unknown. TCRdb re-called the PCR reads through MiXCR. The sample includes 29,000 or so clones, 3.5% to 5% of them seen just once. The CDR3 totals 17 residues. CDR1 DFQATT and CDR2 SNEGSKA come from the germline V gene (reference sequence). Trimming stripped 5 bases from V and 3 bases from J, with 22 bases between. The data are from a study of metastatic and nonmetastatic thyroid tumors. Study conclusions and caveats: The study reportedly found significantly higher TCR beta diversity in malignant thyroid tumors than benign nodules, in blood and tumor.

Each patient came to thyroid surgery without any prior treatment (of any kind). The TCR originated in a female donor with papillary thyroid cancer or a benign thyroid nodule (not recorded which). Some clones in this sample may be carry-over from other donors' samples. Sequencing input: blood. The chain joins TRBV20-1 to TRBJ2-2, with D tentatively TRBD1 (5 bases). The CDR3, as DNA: TGCAGTGCTTCCGAGGCCCCACACCAGGGATACACCGGGGAGCTGTTTTTT. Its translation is CSASEAPHQGYTGELFF.